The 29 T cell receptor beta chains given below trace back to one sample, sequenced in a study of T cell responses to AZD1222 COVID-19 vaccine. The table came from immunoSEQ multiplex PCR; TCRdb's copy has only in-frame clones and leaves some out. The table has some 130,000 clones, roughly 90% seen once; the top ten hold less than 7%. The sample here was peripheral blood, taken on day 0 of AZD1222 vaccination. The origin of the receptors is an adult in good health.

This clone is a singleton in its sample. CDR3 nucleotides: TGTGCCAGCAGCGCTTCCAGGTCTCTATGGCAGGAGAACGAGCAGTACTTC. This gives the protein CASSASRSLWQENEQYF. The chain employs TRBV9 and TRBJ2-7; the D is unclear. Per germline, CDR1 SGDLS and CDR2 YYNGEE. V was pared by 3 bases and J by 5 bases, with 24 bases between. This CDR3 comprises 17 residues.

In DNA, the CDR3 is TGCGCCAGCAGCCCAGACTTGAACCCTGGAAACACCATATATTTT. Translation gives CASSPDLNPGNTIYF. This chain connects TRBV5-1 to TRBJ1-3, with D uncertain. Germline CDR1 is SGHRS and CDR2 is YFSETQ. The V end was cut by 4 bases, the J end by 2 bases, with 13 bases between. CDR3 length: 15 amino acids.

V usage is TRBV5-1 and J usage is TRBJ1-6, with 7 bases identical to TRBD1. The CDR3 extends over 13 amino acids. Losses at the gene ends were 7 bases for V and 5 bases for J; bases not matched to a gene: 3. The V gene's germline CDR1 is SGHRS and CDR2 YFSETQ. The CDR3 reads CASGRGNNSPLHF. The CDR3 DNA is TGCGCCAGCGGCAGGGGGAATAATTCACCCCTCCACTTT.

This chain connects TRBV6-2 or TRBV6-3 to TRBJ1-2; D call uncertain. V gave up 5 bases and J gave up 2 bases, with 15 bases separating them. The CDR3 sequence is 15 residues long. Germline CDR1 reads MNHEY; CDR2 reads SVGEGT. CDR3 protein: CASSRPRAANYGYTF. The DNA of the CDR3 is TGTGCCAGCAGTCGTCCGCGGGCAGCAAACTATGGCTACACCTTC.

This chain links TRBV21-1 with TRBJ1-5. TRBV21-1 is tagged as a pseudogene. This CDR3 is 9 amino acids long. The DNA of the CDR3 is TGTGCCAGCATAAAGCCCCAGCATTTT. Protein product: CASIKPQHF.

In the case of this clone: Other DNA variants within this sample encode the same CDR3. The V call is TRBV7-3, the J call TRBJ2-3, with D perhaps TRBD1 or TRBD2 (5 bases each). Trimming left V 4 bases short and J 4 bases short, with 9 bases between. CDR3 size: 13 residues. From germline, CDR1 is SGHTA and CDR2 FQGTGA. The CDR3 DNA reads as TGTGCCAGCAGCTCCCAGGGAGCAGATACGCAGTATTTT. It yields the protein CASSSQGADTQYF.

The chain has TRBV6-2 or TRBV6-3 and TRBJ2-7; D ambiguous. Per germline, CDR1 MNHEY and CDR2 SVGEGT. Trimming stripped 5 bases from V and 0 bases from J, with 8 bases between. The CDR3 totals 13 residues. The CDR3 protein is CASSQTNSYEQYF. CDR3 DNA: TGTGCCAGCAGTCAAACGAACTCCTACGAGCAGTACTTC.

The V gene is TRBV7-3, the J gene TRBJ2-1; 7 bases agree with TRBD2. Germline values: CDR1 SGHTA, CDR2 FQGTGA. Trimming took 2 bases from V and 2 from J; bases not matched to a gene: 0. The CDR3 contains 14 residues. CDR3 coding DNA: TGTGCCAGCAGCTTAGGACTAGCCTACAATGAGCAGTTCTTC. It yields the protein CASSLGLAYNEQFF. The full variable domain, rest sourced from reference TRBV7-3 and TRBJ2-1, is GAGVSQTPSNKVTEKGKYVELRCDPISGHTALYWYRQSLGQGPEFLIYFQGTGAADDSGLPNDRFFAVRPEGSVSTLKIQRTERGDSAVYLCASSLGLAYNEQFFGPGTRLTVL.

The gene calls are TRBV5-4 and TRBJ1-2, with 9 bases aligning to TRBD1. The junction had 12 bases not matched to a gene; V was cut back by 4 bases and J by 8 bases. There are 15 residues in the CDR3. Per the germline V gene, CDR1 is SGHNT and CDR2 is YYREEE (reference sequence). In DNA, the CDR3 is TGTGCCAGCAGCACCCGAGTTGGGACAGGGCACGGCTACACCTTC. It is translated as CASSTRVGTGHGYTF.

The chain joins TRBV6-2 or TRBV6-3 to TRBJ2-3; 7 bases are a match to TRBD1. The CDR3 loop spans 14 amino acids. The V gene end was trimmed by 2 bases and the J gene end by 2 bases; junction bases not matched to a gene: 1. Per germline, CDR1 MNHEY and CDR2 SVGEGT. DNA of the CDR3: TGTGCCAGCAGTTACAGGGGGCCCACAGATACGCAGTATTTT. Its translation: CASSYRGPTDTQYF.

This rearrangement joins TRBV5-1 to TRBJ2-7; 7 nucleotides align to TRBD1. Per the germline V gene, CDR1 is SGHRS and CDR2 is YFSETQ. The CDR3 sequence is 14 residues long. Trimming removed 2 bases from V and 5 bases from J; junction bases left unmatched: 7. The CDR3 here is CASSLRGGLNEQYF. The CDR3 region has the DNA TGCGCCAGCAGCTTAAGAGGGGGCCTTAACGAGCAGTACTTC.

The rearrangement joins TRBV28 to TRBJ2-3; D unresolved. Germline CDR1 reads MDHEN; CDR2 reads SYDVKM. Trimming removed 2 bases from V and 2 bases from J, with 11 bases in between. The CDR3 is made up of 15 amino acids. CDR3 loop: CASSLPRHTTDTQYF. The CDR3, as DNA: TGTGCCAGCAGTTTACCCCGACACACCACAGATACGCAGTATTTT.

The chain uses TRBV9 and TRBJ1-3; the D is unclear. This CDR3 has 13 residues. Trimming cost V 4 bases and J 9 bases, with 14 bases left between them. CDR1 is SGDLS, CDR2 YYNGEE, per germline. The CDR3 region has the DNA TGTGCCAGCAGCTTCGCCGTCGGAGGCACCATATATTTT. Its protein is CASSFAVGGTIYF.

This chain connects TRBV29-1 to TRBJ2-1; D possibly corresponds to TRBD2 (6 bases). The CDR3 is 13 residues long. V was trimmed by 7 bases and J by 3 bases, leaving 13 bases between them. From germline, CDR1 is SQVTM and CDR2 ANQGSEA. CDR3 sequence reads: CSALADLYNEQFF. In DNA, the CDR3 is TGCAGCGCCTTAGCGGACCTCTACAATGAGCAGTTCTTC.

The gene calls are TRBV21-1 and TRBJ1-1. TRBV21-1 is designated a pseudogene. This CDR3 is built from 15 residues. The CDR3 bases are TGTGCCAGCAGCAACACGTCGGGGGGCTTCACTGAAGCTTTCTTT. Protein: CASSNTSGGFTEAFF.

The chain's CDR3 is CASRRFSGANVLTF. Here the CDR3 DNA reads TGTGCCAGCCGCCGGTTCTCTGGGGCCAACGTCCTGACTTTC. The V call is TRBV11-2, the J call TRBJ2-6; D is uncertain. The CDR3 length is 14 residues. V gave up 8 bases and J gave up 0 bases, with 8 bases separating them. Looked up from germline, CDR1 is SGHAT and CDR2 is FQNNGV.

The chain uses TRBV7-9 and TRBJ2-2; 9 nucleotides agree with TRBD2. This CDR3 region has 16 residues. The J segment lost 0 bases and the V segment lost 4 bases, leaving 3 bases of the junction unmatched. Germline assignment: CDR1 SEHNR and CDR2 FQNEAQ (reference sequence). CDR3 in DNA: TGTGCCAGCAGCTCGACTAGCGGTCCGAACACCGGGGAGCTGTTTTTT. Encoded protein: CASSSTSGPNTGELFF.

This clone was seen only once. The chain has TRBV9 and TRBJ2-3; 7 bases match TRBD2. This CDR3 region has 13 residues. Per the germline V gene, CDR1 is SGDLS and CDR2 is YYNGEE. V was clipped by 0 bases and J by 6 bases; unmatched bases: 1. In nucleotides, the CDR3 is TGTGCCAGCAGCGTAGGGGAGGGGGATACGCAGTATTTT. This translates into CASSVGEGDTQYF.

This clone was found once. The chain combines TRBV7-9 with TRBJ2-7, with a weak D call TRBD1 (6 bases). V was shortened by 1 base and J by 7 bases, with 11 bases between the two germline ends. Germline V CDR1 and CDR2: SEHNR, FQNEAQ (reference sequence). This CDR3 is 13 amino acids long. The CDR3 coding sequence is TGTGCCAGCAGCTTAGGGGACACTCCAGAGCAGTACTTC. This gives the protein CASSLGDTPEQYF.

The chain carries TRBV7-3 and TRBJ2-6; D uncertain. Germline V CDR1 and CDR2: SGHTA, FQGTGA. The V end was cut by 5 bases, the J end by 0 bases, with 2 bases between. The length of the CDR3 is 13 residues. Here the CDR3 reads CASSGSGANVLTF. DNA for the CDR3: TGTGCCAGCAGCGGCTCTGGGGCCAACGTCCTGACTTTC.

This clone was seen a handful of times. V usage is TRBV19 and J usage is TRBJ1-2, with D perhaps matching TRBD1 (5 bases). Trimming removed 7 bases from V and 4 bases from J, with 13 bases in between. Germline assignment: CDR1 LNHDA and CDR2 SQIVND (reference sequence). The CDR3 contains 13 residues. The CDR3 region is CASTRGGGYGYTF. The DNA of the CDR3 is TGTGCCAGTACCCGCGGGGGGGGCTATGGCTACACCTTC.

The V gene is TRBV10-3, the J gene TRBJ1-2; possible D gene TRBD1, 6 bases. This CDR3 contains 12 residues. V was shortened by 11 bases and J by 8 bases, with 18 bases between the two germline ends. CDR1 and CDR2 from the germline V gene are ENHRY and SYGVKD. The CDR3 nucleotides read TGTGCCGCCAAGGAAGGACAGTGGGGCTACACCTTC. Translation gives CAAKEGQWGYTF.

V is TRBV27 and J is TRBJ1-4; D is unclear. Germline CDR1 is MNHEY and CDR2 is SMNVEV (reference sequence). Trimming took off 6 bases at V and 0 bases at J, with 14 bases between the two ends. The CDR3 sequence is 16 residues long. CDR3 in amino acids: CASRRQILTTNEKLFF. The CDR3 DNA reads TGTGCCAGCAGGAGGCAGATTCTCACAACTAATGAAAAACTGTTTTTT.

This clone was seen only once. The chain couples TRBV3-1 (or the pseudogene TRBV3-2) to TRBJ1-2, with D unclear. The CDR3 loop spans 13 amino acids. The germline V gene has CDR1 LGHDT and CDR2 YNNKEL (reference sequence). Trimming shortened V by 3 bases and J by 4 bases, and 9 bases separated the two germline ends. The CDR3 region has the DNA TGTGCCAGCAGCCAGAGTCAGACCTATGGCTACACCTTC. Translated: CASSQSQTYGYTF.

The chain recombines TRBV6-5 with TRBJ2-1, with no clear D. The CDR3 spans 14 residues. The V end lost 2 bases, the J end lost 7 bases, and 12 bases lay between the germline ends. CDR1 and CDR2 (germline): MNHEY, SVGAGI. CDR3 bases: TGTGCCAGCAGTTACAGGCTCCGCGATAATGAGCAGTTCTTC. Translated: CASSYRLRDNEQFF.

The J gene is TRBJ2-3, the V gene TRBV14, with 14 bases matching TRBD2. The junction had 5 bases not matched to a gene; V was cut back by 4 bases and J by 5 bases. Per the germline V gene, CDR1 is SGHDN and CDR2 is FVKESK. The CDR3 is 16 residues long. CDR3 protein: CASSPRGTSGGDTQYF. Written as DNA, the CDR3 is TGTGCCAGCAGCCCGCGGGGGACTAGCGGGGGAGATACGCAGTATTTT. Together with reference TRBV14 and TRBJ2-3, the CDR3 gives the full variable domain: EAGVTQFPSHSVIEKGQTVTLRCDPISGHDNLYWYRRVMGKEIKFLLHFVKESKQDESGMPNNRFLAERTGGTYSTLKVQPAELEDSGVYFCASSPRGTSGGDTQYFGPGTRLTVL.

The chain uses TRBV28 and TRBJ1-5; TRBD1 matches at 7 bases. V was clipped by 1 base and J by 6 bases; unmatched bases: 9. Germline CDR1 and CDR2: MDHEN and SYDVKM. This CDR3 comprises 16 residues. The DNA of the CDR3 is TGTGCCAGCAGTTTATTCGGGCAGGGGGGGAGTCAGCCCCAGCATTTT. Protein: CASSLFGQGGSQPQHF. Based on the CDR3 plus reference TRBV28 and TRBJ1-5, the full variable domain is DVKVTQSSRYLVKRTGEKVFLECVQDMDHENMFWYRQDPGLGLRLIYFSYDVKMKEKGDIPEGYSVSREKKERFSLILESASTNQTSMYLCASSLFGQGGSQPQHFGDGTRLSIL.

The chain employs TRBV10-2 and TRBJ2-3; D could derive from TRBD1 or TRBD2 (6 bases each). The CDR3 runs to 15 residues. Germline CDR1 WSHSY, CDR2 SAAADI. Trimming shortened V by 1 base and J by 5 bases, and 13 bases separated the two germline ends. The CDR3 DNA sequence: TGCGCCAGCAGTGAGTGGGGGGCTGGGGGAGATACGCAGTATTTT. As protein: CASSEWGAGGDTQYF.

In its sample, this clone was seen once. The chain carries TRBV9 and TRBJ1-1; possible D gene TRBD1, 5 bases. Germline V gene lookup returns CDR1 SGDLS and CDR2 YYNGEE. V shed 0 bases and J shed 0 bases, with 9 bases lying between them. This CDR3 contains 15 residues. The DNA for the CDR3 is TGTGCCAGCAGCGTAGGTCAGGGCGTGAACACTGAAGCTTTCTTT. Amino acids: CASSVGQGVNTEAFF.